Listed below are T cell receptor beta chains from one sample, sequenced in a study of breast tumors, draining lymph nodes, adjacent tissues. TCRdb redid the calling of the multiplex PCR reads with MiXCR, one entry per CDR3 protein. The table lists 290,000 or so distinct CDR3 sequences, 30% of them singletons. Sequencing input: axillary lymph node tissue. Source of these receptors: a female donor with breast cancer. Some clones in this sample may be carry-over from other donors' samples. CDR3s include the opening cysteine and the closing phenylalanine or tryptophan. A D gene is named only where the DNA matches it firmly. Some rows have no size entry. The others give once, few or many, or a class for an expanded clone.

D: TRBD1
V: TRBV5-6
length: 16
size: many
J: TRBJ2-7
DNA: TGTGCCAGCAGCTCGGCCCGGGACAGGCAAAACTACGAGCAGTACTTC
CDR3: CASSSARDRQNYEQYF

D: -
V: TRBV12-3/TRBV12-4
length: 17
size: many
J: TRBJ2-3
DNA: TGTGCCAGCAGTTTTTTATCCGGAGGATTCAGCACAGATACGCAGTATTTT
CDR3: CASSFLSGGFSTDTQYF

D: TRBD2
V: TRBV7-6
length: 19
size: many
J: TRBJ2-5
DNA: TGTGCCAGCAGCTTAAGAGCGACTAGCGGGAGTGTGTACCAAGAGACCCAGTACTTC
CDR3: CASSLRATSGSVYQETQYF

D: -
V: TRBV29-1
length: 12
size: many
J: TRBJ2-1
DNA: TGCAGCGTTGAACGGGCTACTAATGAGCAGTTCTTC
CDR3: CSVERATNEQFF

D: TRBD2
V: TRBV7-7
length: 15
size: many
J: TRBJ2-1
DNA: TGTGCTAGCAGCTTAAAACTAGCGGTTAACAATGAGCAGTTCTTC
CDR3: CASSLKLAVNNEQFF

D: -
V: TRBV20-1
length: 13
size: many
J: TRBJ1-2
DNA: TGCAGTCCACTCGACAGGATTAACTATGGCTACACCTTC
CDR3: CSPLDRINYGYTF

D: TRBD1
V: TRBV11-2
length: 16
size: many
J: TRBJ1-4
DNA: TGTGCCAGCAGCTCCGGGTGGGACAGGGAAGATGAAAAACTGTTTTTT
CDR3: CASSSGWDREDEKLFF

D: -
V: TRBV18
length: 15
size: few
J: TRBJ2-5
DNA: TGTGCCAGCTCACCACTCGCGGAGGTGCAAGAGACCCAGTACTTC
CDR3: CASSPLAEVQETQYF

D: -
V: TRBV7-2
length: 11
size: many
J: TRBJ2-1
DNA: TGTGCCAGCAGCCCCTACAATGAGCAGTTCTTC
CDR3: CASSPYNEQFF

D: -
V: TRBV11-3
length: 17
size: many
J: TRBJ2-1
DNA: TGTGCCAGCAGCTTAGGGATAGCTGGGTCCCCATACAATGAGCAGTTCTTC
CDR3: CASSLGIAGSPYNEQFF

D: TRBD2
V: TRBV3-1
length: 14
size: few
J: TRBJ2-7
DNA: TGTGCCAGCAGCTCCCCTAGCGGGAGGTACGAGCAGTACTTC
CDR3: CASSSPSGRYEQYF

D: TRBD2
V: TRBV19
length: 14
size: many
J: TRBJ2-1
DNA: TGTGCCAGTAAGGGGACTAGCGGGAGGGATGAGCAGTTCTTC
CDR3: CASKGTSGRDEQFF

D: TRBD2
V: TRBV19
length: 17
size: many
J: TRBJ2-1
DNA: TGTGCCAGTAGTTGGGGTAGCGGGAGAGGGGGACGCAATGAGCAGTTCTTC
CDR3: CASSWGSGRGGRNEQFF

D: TRBD2
V: TRBV12-3/TRBV12-4
length: 15
size: many
J: TRBJ2-1
DNA: TGTGCCAGCAGCTCTCCGGGACTAACCTACAATGAGCAGTTCTTC
CDR3: CASSSPGLTYNEQFF

D: TRBD1
V: TRBV6-5
length: 15
size: many
J: TRBJ2-7
DNA: TGTGCCAGCAGCCGAGGACAGGGGGCGATGTACGAGCAGTACTTC
CDR3: CASSRGQGAMYEQYF

D: -
V: TRBV20-1
length: 14
size: many
J: TRBJ1-5
DNA: TGCAGTGCTAGTTCCGGATTTAGCAATCAGCCCCAGCATTTT
CDR3: CSASSGFSNQPQHF

D: -
V: TRBV18
length: 13
size: many
J: TRBJ1-6
DNA: TGTGCCAGCTCACCGATCGGAAATTCACCCCTCCACTTT
CDR3: CASSPIGNSPLHF

D: -
V: TRBV20-1
length: 14
size: -
J: TRBJ1-5
DNA: TGCAGTGCCCCGGATAGCGGGAGAGATCAGCCCCAGCATTTT
CDR3: CSAPDSGRDQPQHF

D: -
V: TRBV10-3
length: 12
size: many
J: TRBJ2-7
DNA: TGTGCCATCAGCGAGGACTCGTACGAGCAGTACTTC
CDR3: CAISEDSYEQYF

D: TRBD2
V: TRBV4-2
length: 17
size: many
J: TRBJ2-5
DNA: TGTGCCAGCAGCCCGGGACTAGCGGGAGCCGACGGGGGGACCCAGTACTTC
CDR3: CASSPGLAGADGGTQYF

D: -
V: TRBV12-3/TRBV12-4
length: 16
size: -
J: TRBJ2-4
DNA: TGTGCCAGCAGTTTAGCGGGGGAACTAGCCAAAAACATTCAGTACTTC
CDR3: CASSLAGELAKNIQYF

D: -
V: TRBV24-1
length: 8
size: many
J: TRBJ1-2
DNA: TGTGCTAACTATGGCTACACCTTC
CDR3: CANYGYTF

D: TRBD2
V: TRBV15
length: 15
size: -
J: TRBJ2-1
DNA: TGTGCCACCAGCAGCCCGACTAGCGGGAGTGGTGAGCAGTTCTTC
CDR3: CATSSPTSGSGEQFF

D: -
V: TRBV5-8
length: 14
size: many
J: TRBJ1-3
DNA: TGTGCCAGCAGCTTATTTGGCAGGGATGACACCATATATTTT
CDR3: CASSLFGRDDTIYF

D: -
V: TRBV27
length: 13
size: -
J: TRBJ1-3
DNA: TGTGCCAGCAGTTCCAGGGCGCGAAACACCATATATTTT
CDR3: CASSSRARNTIYF

D: TRBD2
V: TRBV7-2
length: 16
size: -
J: TRBJ2-2
DNA: TGTGCCAGCAGCTTAGAGGGACTAGCTACTAGCGGGGAGCTGTTTTTT
CDR3: CASSLEGLATSGELFF

D: -
V: TRBV6-6
length: 14
size: many
J: TRBJ1-2
DNA: TGTGCCAGCAGTTTTCTCGACCCCTCCTATGGCTACACCTTC
CDR3: CASSFLDPSYGYTF

D: -
V: TRBV11-3
length: 18
size: many
J: TRBJ2-2
DNA: TGTGCCAGCAGCTTAGCGTATCGGGGCCGTGGGGGGACCGGGGAGCTGTTTTTT
CDR3: CASSLAYRGRGGTGELFF

D: -
V: TRBV12-3/TRBV12-4
length: 14
size: many
J: TRBJ2-3
DNA: TGTGCCAGCAGTTTAGCGGGCCGCACAGATACGCAGTATTTT
CDR3: CASSLAGRTDTQYF

D: -
V: TRBV30
length: 14
size: -
J: TRBJ1-4
DNA: TGTGCCTGGAGTAAGGGACTATCTAATGAAAAACTGTTTTTT
CDR3: CAWSKGLSNEKLFF

D: TRBD1
V: TRBV7-9
length: 15
size: once
J: TRBJ1-6
DNA: TGTGCCAGCAGCGGAAGGACAGGCCACAATTCACCCCTCCACTTT
CDR3: CASSGRTGHNSPLHF

D: -
V: TRBV20-1
length: 12
size: many
J: TRBJ2-5
DNA: TGCAGTGCCACCGGGGGTGGTTTCGGCCAGTACTTC
CDR3: CSATGGGFGQYF

D: TRBD1
V: TRBV5-4
length: 16
size: -
J: TRBJ2-7
DNA: TGTGCCAGCAGCTTCCCGGGACAGGGGCGTCAGAGTGAGCAGCACTTC
CDR3: CASSFPGQGRQSEQHF

D: -
V: TRBV7-7
length: 16
size: -
J: TRBJ1-6
DNA: TGTGCTAGCAGCTTGGGTCGGGTCGAATCAAGTTCACCCCTCCACTTT
CDR3: CASSLGRVESSSPLHF

D: TRBD1
V: TRBV15
length: 15
size: -
J: TRBJ2-5
DNA: TGTGCCGCCAGCAGCGAGGGACAGCGCCAAGAGACCCAGTACTTC
CDR3: CAASSEGQRQETQYF

D: -
V: TRBV5-1
length: 15
size: many
J: TRBJ2-3
DNA: TGCGCCAGCAGCTTGGAAGTTCCGCGCACAGATACGCAGTATTTT
CDR3: CASSLEVPRTDTQYF

D: TRBD1
V: TRBV28
length: 15
size: -
J: TRBJ1-6
DNA: TGTGCCAGCAGTTTGCCTTCACAGGGGGTATCACCCCTCCACTTT
CDR3: CASSLPSQGVSPLHF

D: TRBD2
V: TRBV6-4
length: 16
size: many
J: TRBJ2-3
DNA: TGTGCCAGCAGTATTTCTTCTAGCGGGGGCACAGATACGCAGTATTTT
CDR3: CASSISSSGGTDTQYF

D: -
V: TRBV19
length: 13
size: many
J: TRBJ2-5
DNA: TGTGCCAGTAGCTTAAATCGAGGGGAGACCCAGTACTTC
CDR3: CASSLNRGETQYF

D: -
V: TRBV2
length: 12
size: many
J: TRBJ1-5
DNA: TGTGCCAGCAAGCTTCCAAATCAGCCCCAGCATTTT
CDR3: CASKLPNQPQHF